The clone carrying this TCR delta chain turned up a few times. Since a far larger clone is one base different, this is likely a read error. Other DNA sequences from this sample encode an identical CDR3 as well. Bulk repertoires came from Vgamma9/Vdelta2+ or Vdelta2-negative gammadelta T cells flow-sorted from PBMC. TCRdb ran CATT on the multiplex PCR reads. Counted here are 93,000 or so delta-chain clones, roughly 0.98% occurring once; the ten biggest clones make up around 9.6%. This specimen belongs to a study of γδ T cells in repeated Plasmodium falciparum infection. Germline CDR1 GEAIGNYY, CDR2 EKD. J gave up 4 bases and V 0 bases, and 19 bases lay outside the gene matches. The CDR3 runs to 20 residues.

This chain connects TRDV2 to TRDJ2; TRDD2 agrees at 7 bases. No J segment appears in TCRdb, so it was assigned here by matching the sequence to germline. The clonotype comes from a pool of human donors (malaria-infected and uninfected, not separated). Sequences were obtained from gamma-delta T cells from blood. The CDR3 DNA is TGTGCCTGTGACACCGTCGGATCCCTGCCTTCCTTAGCCGAGACAGCACAACTCTTCTTT. Protein product: CACDTVGSLPSLAETAQLFF.